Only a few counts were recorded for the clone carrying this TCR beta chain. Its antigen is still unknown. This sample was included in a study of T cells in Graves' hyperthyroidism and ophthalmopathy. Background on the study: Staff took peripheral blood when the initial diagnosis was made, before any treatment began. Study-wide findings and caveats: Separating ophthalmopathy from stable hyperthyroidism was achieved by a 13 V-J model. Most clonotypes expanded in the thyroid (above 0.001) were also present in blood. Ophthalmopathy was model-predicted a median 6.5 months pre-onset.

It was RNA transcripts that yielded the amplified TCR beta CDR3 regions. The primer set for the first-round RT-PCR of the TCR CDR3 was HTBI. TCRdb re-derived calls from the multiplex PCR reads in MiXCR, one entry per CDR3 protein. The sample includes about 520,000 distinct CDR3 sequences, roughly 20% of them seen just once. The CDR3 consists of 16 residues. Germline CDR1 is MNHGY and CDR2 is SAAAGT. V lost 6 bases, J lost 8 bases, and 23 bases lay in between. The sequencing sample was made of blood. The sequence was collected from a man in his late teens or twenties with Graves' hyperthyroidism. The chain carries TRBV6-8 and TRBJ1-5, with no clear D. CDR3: CASSPKVRPRLKPQHF. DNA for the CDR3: TGTGCCAGCAGCCCGAAAGTACGACCAAGATTGAAGCCCCAGCATTTT.